This T cell receptor (beta chain) is drawn from a study of memory CD4+ T cells and cytomegalovirus serostatus. Study outcomes and limitations: The CMV-associated TCR signature appears largely within the CD4+ memory repertoire. CD4+ memory repertoires contained 67 of 164 reported CMV TCRbeta sequences.

Sequenced by immunoSEQ multiplex PCR; TCRdb stores in-frame clones only, minus some. The sample shows more than 45,000 clones, 70% to 85% of them seen only once. The V and J ends lost 4 bases and 2 bases respectively, with 9 bases between them. The length of the CDR3 is 13 residues. The germline V gene has CDR1 MNHNS and CDR2 SASEGT. About this clone: Its target is unknown.

Single viable CD3+CD4+CD8-CD45RO+ cells were sorted as the memory CD4+ T cells. Serum IgG to CMV pp150, pp28, p38 and p52 defined serostatus. The receptor's source is an adult in good health and CMV-seronegative. The V and J genes are TRBV6-1 and TRBJ2-7; D unclear. Sequences were obtained from memory CD4+ T cells from blood. CDR3 residues: CASSVAGTYEQYF. CDR3 bases: TGTGCCAGCAGTGTTGCAGGTACCTACGAGCAGTACTTC.